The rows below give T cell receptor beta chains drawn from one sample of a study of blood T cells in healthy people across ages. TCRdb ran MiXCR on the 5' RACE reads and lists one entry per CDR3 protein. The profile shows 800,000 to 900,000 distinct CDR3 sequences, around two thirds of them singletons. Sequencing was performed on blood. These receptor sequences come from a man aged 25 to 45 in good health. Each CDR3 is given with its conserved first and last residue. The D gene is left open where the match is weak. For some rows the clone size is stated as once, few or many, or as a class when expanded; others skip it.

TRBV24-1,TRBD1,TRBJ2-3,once,CATMGYAGGGTDTQYF,TGTGCCACCATGGGTTATGCAGGGGGTGGCACAGATACGCAGTATTTT
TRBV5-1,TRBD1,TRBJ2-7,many,CASSLDRAYEQYF,TGTGCCAGCAGCTTAGACAGGGCCTACGAGCAGTACTTC
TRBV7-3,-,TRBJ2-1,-,CASSLGGPPAVNEQFF,TGTGCCAGCAGCTTAGGGGGGCCCCCGGCGGTCAATGAGCAGTTCTTC
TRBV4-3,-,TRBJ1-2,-,CASSQDPNRRPNYGYTF,TGCGCCAGCAGCCAAGATCCTAACAGGCGGCCTAACTATGGCTACACCTTC
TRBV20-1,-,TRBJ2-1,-,CSAIAQGWNNEQFF,TGCAGTGCCATAGCGCAGGGGTGGAACAATGAGCAGTTCTTC
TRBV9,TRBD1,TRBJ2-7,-,CASSGRDRVHEQYF,TGTGCCAGCAGCGGGCGGGACAGGGTCCACGAGCAGTACTTC
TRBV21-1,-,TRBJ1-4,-,CASRSPGQKVEKLFF,TGTGCCAGCAGATCCCCGGGACAGAAGGTTGAAAAACTGTTTTTT
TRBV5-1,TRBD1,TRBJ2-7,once,CASSEGTAISYEQYF,TGCGCCAGCAGCGAAGGGACAGCGATCTCCTACGAGCAGTACTTC
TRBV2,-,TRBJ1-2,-,CASRDRTEKNYGYTF,TGTGCCAGCAGGGACCGGACAGAGAAAAACTATGGCTACACCTTC
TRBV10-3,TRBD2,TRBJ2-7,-,CAISESTSGGLSSYEQYF,TGTGCCATCAGTGAGTCGACTAGCGGGGGCCTTAGCTCCTACGAGCAGTACTTC
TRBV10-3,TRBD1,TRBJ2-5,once,CAISGGTGKGETQYF,TGTGCCATCAGTGGCGGGACAGGGAAGGGAGAGACCCAGTACTTC
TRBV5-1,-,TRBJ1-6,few,CASSTLPGARIGSPLHF,TGCGCCAGCAGCACCCTTCCGGGGGCAAGAATAGGATCACCCCTCCACTTT
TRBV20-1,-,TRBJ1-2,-,CSARDYRTASFYTF,TGCAGTGCTAGAGATTATCGGACAGCTTCTTTCTACACCTTC
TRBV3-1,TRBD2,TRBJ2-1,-,CASSSRGLAGGRNEQFF,TGTGCCAGCAGCTCCCGGGGTCTAGCGGGGGGGCGTAATGAGCAGTTCTTC
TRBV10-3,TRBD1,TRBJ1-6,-,CAISEERGRVSPLHF,TGTGCCATCAGTGAAGAGAGGGGGCGCGTTTCACCCCTCCACTTT
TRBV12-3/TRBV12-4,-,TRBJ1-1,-,CASSSPGQREAFF,TGTGCCAGCAGTTCCCCCGGACAGCGGGAAGCTTTCTTT
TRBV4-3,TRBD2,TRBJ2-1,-,CASSQDLGGGYNEQFF,TGCGCCAGCAGCCAAGATCTTGGGGGGGGCTACAATGAGCAGTTCTTC
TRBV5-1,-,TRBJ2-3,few,CASSLAADTDTQYF,TGCGCCAGCAGCTTGGCGGCGGACACAGATACGCAGTATTTT
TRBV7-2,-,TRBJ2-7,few,CASSFFRDFGGEQYF,TGTGCCAGCAGCTTTTTTAGGGACTTTGGGGGTGAGCAGTACTTC
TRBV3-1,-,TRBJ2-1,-,CASSQRTGAGYNEQFF,TGTGCCAGCAGCCAACGCACAGGGGCGGGATACAATGAGCAGTTCTTC
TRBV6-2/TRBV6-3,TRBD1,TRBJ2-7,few,CASSPWGTGNHLSYEQYF,TGTGCCAGCAGTCCATGGGGGACAGGAAACCACCTCTCCTACGAGCAGTACTTC
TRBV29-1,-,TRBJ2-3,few,CSAATTITDTQYF,TGCAGCGCCGCTACTACCATCACAGATACGCAGTATTTT
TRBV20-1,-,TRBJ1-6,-,CSARGDLNSPLHF,TGCAGTGCTAGGGGGGACCTTAATTCACCCCTCCACTTT
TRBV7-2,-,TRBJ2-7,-,CASSLREWGSYEQYF,TGTGCCAGCAGCTTACGGGAATGGGGCTCCTACGAGCAGTACTTC
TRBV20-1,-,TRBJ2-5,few,CSAGGRSQETQYF,TGCAGTGCTGGGGGTAGGTCCCAAGAGACCCAGTACTTC
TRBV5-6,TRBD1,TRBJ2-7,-,CASSGRGQGALEQYF,TGTGCCAGCAGCGGACGGGGACAGGGGGCGCTCGAGCAGTACTTC
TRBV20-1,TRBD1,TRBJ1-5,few,CSTSKTGYPDQPQHF,TGCAGTACCTCGAAGACAGGGTATCCCGATCAGCCCCAGCATTTT
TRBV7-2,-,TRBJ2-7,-,CATEMGDVQYF,TGTGCCACCGAGATGGGGGACGTTCAGTACTTC
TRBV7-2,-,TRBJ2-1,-,CASSLGSQGRNEQFF,TGTGCCAGCAGCTTAGGATCTCAGGGGCGCAATGAGCAGTTCTTC
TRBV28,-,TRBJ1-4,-,CASSLFREIGEKLFF,TGTGCCAGCAGTTTATTTAGGGAGATCGGCGAAAAACTGTTTTTT
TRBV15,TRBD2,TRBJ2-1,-,CATSREPALAGVNEQFF,TGTGCCACCAGCAGAGAACCCGCCCTAGCGGGGGTCAATGAGCAGTTCTTC
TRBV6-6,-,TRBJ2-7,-,CASGYSRKRSYEQYF,TGTGCCAGCGGTTACTCGCGGAAACGTTCCTACGAGCAGTACTTC
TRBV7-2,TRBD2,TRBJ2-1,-,CASSFVGRGGAEQFF,TGTGCCAGCAGCTTCGTTGGGCGGGGAGGGGCTGAGCAGTTCTTC
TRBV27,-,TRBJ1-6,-,CASSFHTGNSPLHF,TGTGCCAGCAGTTTTCATACAGGCAATTCACCCCTCCACTTT
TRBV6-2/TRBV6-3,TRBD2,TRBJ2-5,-,CASSATSGGAKTQYF,TGTGCCAGCAGTGCCACTAGCGGGGGGGCGAAGACCCAGTACTTC
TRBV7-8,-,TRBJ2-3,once,CASTPFGSGNTDTQYF,TGTGCCAGCACCCCCTTCGGTAGCGGCAACACAGATACGCAGTATTTT
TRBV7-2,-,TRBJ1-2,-,CASSLAGSDYGYTF,TGTGCCAGCAGCTTAGCAGGGAGCGACTATGGCTACACCTTC
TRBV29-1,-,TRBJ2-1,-,CSVEALTSAGEQFF,TGCAGCGTTGAAGCTTTGACTAGTGCGGGTGAGCAGTTCTTC
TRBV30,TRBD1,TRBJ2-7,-,CAWSAGTGSYEQYF,TGTGCCTGGAGTGCTGGGACAGGGTCCTACGAGCAGTACTTC
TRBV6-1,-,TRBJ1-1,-,CASIPRGDTEAFF,TGTGCCAGCATTCCCAGAGGGGACACTGAAGCTTTCTTT
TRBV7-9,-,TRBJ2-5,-,CASSQGGGGEETQYF,TGTGCCAGCAGCCAGGGAGGGGGAGGTGAAGAGACCCAGTACTTC
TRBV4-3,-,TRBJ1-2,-,CASSQAPPNYGYTF,TGCGCCAGCAGCCAAGCCCCGCCTAACTATGGCTACACCTTC
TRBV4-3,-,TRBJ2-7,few,CASSQVGGGSGEQYF,TGCGCCAGCAGCCAAGTGGGAGGAGGGTCGGGAGAGCAGTACTTC
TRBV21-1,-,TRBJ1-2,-,CASSSHGDRFYGYTF,TGTGCCAGCAGCTCCCATGGAGACAGGTTCTATGGCTACACCTTC
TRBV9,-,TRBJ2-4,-,CASSPRPEGAKNIQYF,TGTGCCAGCAGCCCTAGACCCGAAGGGGCCAAAAACATTCAGTACTTC
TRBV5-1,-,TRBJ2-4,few,CASSWDGRAKNIQYF,TGCGCCAGCAGCTGGGATGGACGAGCCAAAAACATTCAGTACTTC
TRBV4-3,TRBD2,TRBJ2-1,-,CASSQEGGEGRNEQFF,TGCGCCAGCAGCCAAGAAGGCGGGGAGGGTCGAAATGAGCAGTTCTTC
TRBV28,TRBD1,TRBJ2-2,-,CASSPRQGLNTGELFF,TGTGCCAGCAGTCCCCGACAGGGGTTGAACACCGGGGAGCTGTTTTTT
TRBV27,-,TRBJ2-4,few,CASRRPPEAAKNIQYF,TGTGCCAGCAGGAGACCACCCGAGGCAGCCAAAAACATTCAGTACTTC
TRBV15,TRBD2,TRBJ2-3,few,CATSRGDSGGDTQYF,TGTGCCACCAGCAGAGGAGACTCGGGGGGAGATACGCAGTATTTT
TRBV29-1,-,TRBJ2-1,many,CSVEWLGTGANEQFF,TGCAGCGTTGAGTGGTTGGGGACTGGGGCCAATGAGCAGTTCTTC
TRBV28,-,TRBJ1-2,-,CASFGQSGYGYTF,TGTGCCAGCTTTGGGCAGTCGGGCTATGGCTACACCTTC
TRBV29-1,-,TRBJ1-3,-,CSVEVISTPGNTIYF,TGCAGCGTTGAAGTTATCTCAACACCTGGAAACACCATATATTTT
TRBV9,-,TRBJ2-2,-,CASSPTRAGTGELFF,TGTGCCAGCAGCCCGACTCGGGCAGGCACCGGGGAGCTGTTTTTT